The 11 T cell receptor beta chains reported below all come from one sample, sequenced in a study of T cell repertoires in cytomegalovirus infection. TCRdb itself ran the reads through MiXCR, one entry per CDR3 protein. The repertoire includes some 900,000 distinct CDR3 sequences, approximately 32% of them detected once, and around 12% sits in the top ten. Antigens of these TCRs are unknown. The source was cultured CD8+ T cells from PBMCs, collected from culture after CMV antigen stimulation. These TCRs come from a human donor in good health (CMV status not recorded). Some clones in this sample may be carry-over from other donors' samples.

CDR3 region: CASTVGGPSYNEQFF. CDR3 nucleotide sequence: TGTGCCAGCACCGTGGGGGGCCCTTCCTACAATGAGCAGTTCTTC. The chain combines TRBV13 with TRBJ2-1; D tentatively fits TRBD1 or TRBD2 (6 bases each). This CDR3 has 15 amino acids. Trimming removed 7 bases from V and 1 base from J, with 14 bases in between. CDR1 PRHDT and CDR2 FYEKMQ come from the germline V gene (reference sequence).

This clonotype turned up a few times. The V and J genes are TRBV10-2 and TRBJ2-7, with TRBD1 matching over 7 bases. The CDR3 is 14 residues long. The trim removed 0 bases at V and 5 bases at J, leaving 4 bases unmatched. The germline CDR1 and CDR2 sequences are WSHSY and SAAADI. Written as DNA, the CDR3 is TGCGCCAGCAGTGAGTCCAGGGGGAGCCACGAGCAGTACGTC. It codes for CASSESRGSHEQYV.

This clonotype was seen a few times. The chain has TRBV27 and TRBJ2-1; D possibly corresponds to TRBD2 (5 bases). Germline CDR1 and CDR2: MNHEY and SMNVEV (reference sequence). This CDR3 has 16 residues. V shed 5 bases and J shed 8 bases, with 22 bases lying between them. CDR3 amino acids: CASSPPPSSGIHEQFF. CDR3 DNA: TGTGCCAGCAGTCCGCCCCCTAGCAGCGGTATCCATGAGCAGTTCTTC.

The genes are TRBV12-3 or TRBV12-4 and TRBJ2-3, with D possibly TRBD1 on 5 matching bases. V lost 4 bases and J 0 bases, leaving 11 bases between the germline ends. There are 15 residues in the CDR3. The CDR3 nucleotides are TGTGCCAGCAGTTCTGACAGATTAAGCACAGATACGCAGTATTTT. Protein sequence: CASSSDRLSTDTQYF.

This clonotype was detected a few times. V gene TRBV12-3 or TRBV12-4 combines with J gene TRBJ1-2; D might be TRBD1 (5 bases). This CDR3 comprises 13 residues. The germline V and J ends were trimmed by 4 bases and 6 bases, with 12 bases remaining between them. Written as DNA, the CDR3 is TGTGCCAGCAGTTCTCAGGGCAGGAATGGCTACACCTTC. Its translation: CASSSQGRNGYTF.

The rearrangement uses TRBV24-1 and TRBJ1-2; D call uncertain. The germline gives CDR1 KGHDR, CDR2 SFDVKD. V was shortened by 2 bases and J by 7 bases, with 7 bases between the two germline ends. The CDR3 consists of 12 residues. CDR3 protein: CATSDWAGGYTF. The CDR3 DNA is TGTGCCACCAGTGATTGGGCCGGTGGCTACACCTTC.

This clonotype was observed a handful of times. The CDR3 coding sequence is TGTGCCAGTCGTCCAGGAGGTGGCACAGATACGCAGTATTTT. Protein sequence: CASRPGGGTDTQYF. J is TRBJ2-3 and V is TRBV19, with TRBD2 as a possible D gene (5 bases). Trimming shortened V by 8 bases and J by 1 base, and 13 bases separated the two germline ends. CDR1 and CDR2 from the germline V gene are LNHDA and SQIVND (reference sequence). The CDR3 is 14 amino acids.

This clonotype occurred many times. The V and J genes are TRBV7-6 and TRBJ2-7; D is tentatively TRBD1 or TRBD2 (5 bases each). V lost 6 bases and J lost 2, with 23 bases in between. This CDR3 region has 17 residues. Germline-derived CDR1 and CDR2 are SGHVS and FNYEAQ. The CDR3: CASSPISGRRVPYEQYF. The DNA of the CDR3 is TGTGCCAGCAGTCCTATTTCGGGGCGGAGAGTTCCCTACGAGCAGTACTTC.

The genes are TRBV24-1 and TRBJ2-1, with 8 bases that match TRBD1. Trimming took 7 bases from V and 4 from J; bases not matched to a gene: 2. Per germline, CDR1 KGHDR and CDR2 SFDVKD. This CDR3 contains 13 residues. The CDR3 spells CATSRDRYNEQFF. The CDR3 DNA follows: TGTGCCACCAGCCGGGACAGGTACAATGAGCAGTTCTTC.

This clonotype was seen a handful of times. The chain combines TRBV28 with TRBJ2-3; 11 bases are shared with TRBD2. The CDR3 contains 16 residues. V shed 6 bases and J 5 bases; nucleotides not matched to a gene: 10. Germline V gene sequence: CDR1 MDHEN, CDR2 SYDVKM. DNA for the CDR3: TGTGCCAGCAGCGTCTTAGCGGGGGGGATGGGAGATACGCAGTATTTT. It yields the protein CASSVLAGGMGDTQYF. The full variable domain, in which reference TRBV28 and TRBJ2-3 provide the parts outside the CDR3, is DVKVTQSSRYLVKRTGEKVFLECVQDMDHENMFWYRQDPGLGLRLIYFSYDVKMKEKGDIPEGYSVSREKKERFSLILESASTNQTSMYLCASSVLAGGMGDTQYFGPGTRLTVL.

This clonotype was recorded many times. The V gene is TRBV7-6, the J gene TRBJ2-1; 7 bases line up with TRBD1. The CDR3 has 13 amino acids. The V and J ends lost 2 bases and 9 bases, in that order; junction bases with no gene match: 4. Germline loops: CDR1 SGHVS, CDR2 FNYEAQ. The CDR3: CASSLLDRAEQFF. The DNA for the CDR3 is TGTGCCAGCAGCTTACTTGACAGGGCTGAGCAGTTCTTC.